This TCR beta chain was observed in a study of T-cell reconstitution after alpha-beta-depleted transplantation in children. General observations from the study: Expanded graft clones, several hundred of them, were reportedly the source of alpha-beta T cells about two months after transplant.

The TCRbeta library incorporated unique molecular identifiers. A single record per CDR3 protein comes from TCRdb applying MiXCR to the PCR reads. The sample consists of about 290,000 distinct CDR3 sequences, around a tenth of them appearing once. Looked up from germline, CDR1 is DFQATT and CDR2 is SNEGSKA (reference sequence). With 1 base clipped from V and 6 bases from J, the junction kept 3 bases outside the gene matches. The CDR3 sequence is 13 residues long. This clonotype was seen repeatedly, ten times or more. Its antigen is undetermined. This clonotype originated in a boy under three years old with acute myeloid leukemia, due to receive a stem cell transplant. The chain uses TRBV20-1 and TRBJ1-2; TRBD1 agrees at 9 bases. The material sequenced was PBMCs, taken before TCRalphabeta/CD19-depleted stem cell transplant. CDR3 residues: CSARVGQGNGYTF. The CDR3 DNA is TGCAGTGCTAGAGTGGGACAGGGCAATGGCTACACCTTC.